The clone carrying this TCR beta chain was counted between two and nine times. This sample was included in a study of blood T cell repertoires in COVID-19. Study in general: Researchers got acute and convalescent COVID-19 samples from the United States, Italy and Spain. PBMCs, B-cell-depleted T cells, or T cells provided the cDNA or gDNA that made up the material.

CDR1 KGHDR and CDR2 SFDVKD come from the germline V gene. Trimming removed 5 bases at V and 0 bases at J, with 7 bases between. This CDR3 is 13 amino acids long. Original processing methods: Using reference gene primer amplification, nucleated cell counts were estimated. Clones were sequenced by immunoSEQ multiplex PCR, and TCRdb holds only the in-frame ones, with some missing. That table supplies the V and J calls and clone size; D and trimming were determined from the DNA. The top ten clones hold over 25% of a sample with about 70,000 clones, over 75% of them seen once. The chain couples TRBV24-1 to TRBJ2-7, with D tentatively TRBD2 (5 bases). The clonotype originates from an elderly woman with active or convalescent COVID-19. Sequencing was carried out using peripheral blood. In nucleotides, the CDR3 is TGTGCCACCAGTGGGGCGGGCTCCTACGAGCAGTACTTC. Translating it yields CATSGAGSYEQYF.